This is a list of T cell receptor beta chains from one sample in a study of cytomegalovirus exposure and HLA in healthy donors. The repertoire was sequenced with immunoSEQ multiplex PCR; TCRdb's copy has only in-frame clones and lacks some. The sample holds about 140,000 clones; approximately 84% are singletons and the top ten take 1.4%. Sample: PBMCs. The origin of the receptors is a man aged 25-45 years in good health and CMV-seropositive. The CDR3 runs from the conserved cysteine through the conserved F or W. Each record gives: CDR3 protein, CDR3 DNA, D gene, clone size, J gene, V gene. D genes are given only for firm matches. A clone size is listed for some rows: how often the clone was seen (once, few, many), or a class if it is expanded.

cdr3_aa: CASSAGTEPEAFF
cdr3_nt: TGTGCCAGCAGCGCTGGGACAGAACCTGAAGCTTTCTTT
d_call: TRBD1
clone_size: few
j_call: TRBJ1-1
v_call: TRBV9

cdr3_aa: CASSLGVAGVNEQFF
cdr3_nt: TGTGCCAGCAGCTTAGGAGTAGCGGGAGTCAATGAGCAGTTCTTC
d_call: TRBD2
clone_size: .
j_call: TRBJ2-1
v_call: TRBV7-9

cdr3_aa: CASSRDGIYEQYF
cdr3_nt: TGTGCCAGCAGCCGAGACGGGATCTACGAGCAGTACTTC
d_call: .
clone_size: .
j_call: TRBJ2-7
v_call: TRBV11-2

cdr3_aa: CASSLSAGTYEQYF
cdr3_nt: TGCGCCAGCAGCTTGTCGGCGGGTACCTACGAGCAGTACTTC
d_call: .
clone_size: once
j_call: TRBJ2-7
v_call: TRBV5-1

cdr3_aa: CASSLGQGTWDEQYF
cdr3_nt: TGCGCCAGCAGCTTGGGACAGGGGACGTGGGACGAGCAGTACTTC
d_call: TRBD1
clone_size: .
j_call: TRBJ2-7
v_call: TRBV5-1

cdr3_aa: CASAFTSTDTQYF
cdr3_nt: TGTGCCAGCGCCTTCACTAGCACAGATACGCAGTATTTT
d_call: .
clone_size: .
j_call: TRBJ2-3
v_call: TRBV27

cdr3_aa: CASSGGRLAGPDTQYF
cdr3_nt: TGCGCCAGCAGCGGAGGGAGACTAGCGGGACCAGATACGCAGTATTTT
d_call: TRBD2
clone_size: .
j_call: TRBJ2-3
v_call: TRBV5-1

cdr3_aa: CASSRDLETDTQYF
cdr3_nt: TGTGCCAGCAGCCGGGACTTGGAGACAGATACGCAGTATTTT
d_call: .
clone_size: .
j_call: TRBJ2-3
v_call: TRBV5-4

cdr3_aa: CASSPGLSYEQYF
cdr3_nt: TGTGCCAGCAGCCCTGGACTGTCCTACGAGCAGTACTTC
d_call: .
clone_size: .
j_call: TRBJ2-7
v_call: TRBV5-8

cdr3_aa: CASSSRLAGLDTQYF
cdr3_nt: TGTGCCAGCAGCTCGCGACTAGCGGGGTTAGATACGCAGTATTTT
d_call: TRBD2
clone_size: .
j_call: TRBJ2-3
v_call: TRBV7-2

cdr3_aa: CASSPGTGHGYTF
cdr3_nt: TGTGCCAGCAGCCCAGGGACAGGTCATGGCTACACCTTC
d_call: TRBD1
clone_size: once
j_call: TRBJ1-2
v_call: TRBV7-3

cdr3_aa: CASSTSGSTDTQYF
cdr3_nt: TGTGCCAGTTCGACTAGCGGGTCTACAGATACGCAGTATTTT
d_call: TRBD2
clone_size: .
j_call: TRBJ2-3
v_call: TRBV19

cdr3_aa: CASSGGTGELFF
cdr3_nt: TGTGCCAGCAGCGGGGGTACCGGGGAGCTGTTTTTT
d_call: .
clone_size: .
j_call: TRBJ2-2
v_call: TRBV28

cdr3_aa: CAIKTTGNLNTEAFF
cdr3_nt: TGTGCCATCAAAACGACAGGGAACTTGAACACTGAAGCTTTCTTT
d_call: TRBD1
clone_size: .
j_call: TRBJ1-1
v_call: TRBV10-3

cdr3_aa: CASSRQGLSLDEQYF
cdr3_nt: TGTGCCAGCAGTCGCCAGGGGTTGTCCCTGGACGAGCAGTACTTC
d_call: .
clone_size: .
j_call: TRBJ2-7
v_call: TRBV2

cdr3_aa: CAISESIRGAHQPQHF
cdr3_nt: TGTGCCATCAGTGAGTCGATTCGGGGAGCCCATCAGCCCCAGCATTTT
d_call: .
clone_size: .
j_call: TRBJ1-5
v_call: TRBV10-3

cdr3_aa: CASSSGQGNTEAFF
cdr3_nt: TGTGCCAGCAGCTCGGGACAGGGGAACACTGAAGCTTTCTTT
d_call: TRBD1
clone_size: .
j_call: TRBJ1-1
v_call: TRBV5-8

cdr3_aa: CASSSIYQPQHF
cdr3_nt: TGTGCCAGCAGTTCCATTTATCAGCCCCAGCATTTT
d_call: .
clone_size: few
j_call: TRBJ1-5
v_call: TRBV28

cdr3_aa: CASSYPPTDTQYF
cdr3_nt: TGCGCCAGCAGCTATCCTCCGACAGATACGCAGTATTTT
d_call: .
clone_size: .
j_call: TRBJ2-3
v_call: TRBV5-1

cdr3_aa: CASTTPGQLSSYEQYF
cdr3_nt: TGTGCCAGCACCACCCCGGGACAGTTAAGCTCCTACGAGCAGTACTTC
d_call: TRBD1
clone_size: .
j_call: TRBJ2-7
v_call: TRBV7-9

cdr3_aa: CASSRGPGREKLFF
cdr3_nt: TGTGCCAGCAGTAGGGGACCGGGGAGGGAAAAACTGTTTTTT
d_call: .
clone_size: .
j_call: TRBJ1-4
v_call: TRBV28

cdr3_aa: CASTFTHEAPTDTQYF
cdr3_nt: TGTGCCAGCACCTTTACTCACGAGGCACCCACAGATACGCAGTATTTT
d_call: .
clone_size: .
j_call: TRBJ2-3
v_call: TRBV28

cdr3_aa: CASSPPLGVPYEQYF
cdr3_nt: TGTGCCAGCAGCCCCCCCCTCGGGGTCCCCTACGAGCAGTACTTC
d_call: .
clone_size: .
j_call: TRBJ2-7
v_call: TRBV7-9

cdr3_aa: CAISAGTVSGNTIYF
cdr3_nt: TGTGCCATCAGTGCAGGGACAGTTTCTGGAAACACCATATATTTT
d_call: TRBD1
clone_size: .
j_call: TRBJ1-3
v_call: TRBV10-3

cdr3_aa: CASSSGQGNGDNQPQHF
cdr3_nt: TGTGCCAGCAGCTCGGGACAGGGTAATGGTGACAATCAGCCCCAGCATTTT
d_call: TRBD1
clone_size: once
j_call: TRBJ1-5
v_call: TRBV6-8

cdr3_aa: CASTYLAGDNEQFF
cdr3_nt: TGTGCCAGCACCTATCTAGCGGGAGACAATGAGCAGTTCTTC
d_call: TRBD2
clone_size: .
j_call: TRBJ2-1
v_call: TRBV19

cdr3_aa: CASSVKTGGANTQYF
cdr3_nt: TGTGCCAGCAGCGTAAAGACAGGGGGCGCGAATACGCAGTATTTT
d_call: TRBD1
clone_size: .
j_call: TRBJ2-3
v_call: TRBV9

cdr3_aa: CASSVAGTGPGNTIYF
cdr3_nt: TGTGCCAGCAGCGTAGCTGGGACAGGGCCTGGAAACACCATATATTTT
d_call: TRBD1
clone_size: few
j_call: TRBJ1-3
v_call: TRBV9

cdr3_aa: CASTFGTTNEKLFF
cdr3_nt: TGTGCCAGCACCTTCGGGACAACTAATGAAAAACTGTTTTTT
d_call: .
clone_size: .
j_call: TRBJ1-4
v_call: TRBV28

cdr3_aa: CASSHQAGVRSNEQFF
cdr3_nt: TGTGCCAGCAGCCACCAAGCGGGAGTGAGGTCCAATGAGCAGTTCTTC
d_call: TRBD2
clone_size: .
j_call: TRBJ2-1
v_call: TRBV7-9

cdr3_aa: CAWSPTSGVYNEQFF
cdr3_nt: TGTGCCTGGAGTCCGACTAGCGGGGTTTACAATGAGCAGTTCTTC
d_call: TRBD2
clone_size: .
j_call: TRBJ2-1
v_call: TRBV30

cdr3_aa: CASSESSGSNQPQHF
cdr3_nt: TGTGCCAGCAGTGAATCATCAGGGAGCAATCAGCCCCAGCATTTT
d_call: .
clone_size: .
j_call: TRBJ1-5
v_call: TRBV6-1

cdr3_aa: CASSADRESEQFF
cdr3_nt: TGTGCTAGCAGCGCGGACAGGGAAAGTGAGCAGTTCTTC
d_call: TRBD1
clone_size: .
j_call: TRBJ2-1
v_call: TRBV7-7

cdr3_aa: CASSLYGQHNQPQHF
cdr3_nt: TGTGCCAGCAGTTTATATGGGCAGCACAATCAGCCCCAGCATTTT
d_call: .
clone_size: once
j_call: TRBJ1-5
v_call: TRBV27

cdr3_aa: CASSPGRTEAFF
cdr3_nt: TGTGCCAGCTCACCCGGGAGGACTGAAGCTTTCTTT
d_call: .
clone_size: .
j_call: TRBJ1-1
v_call: TRBV18

cdr3_aa: CASSTGTGVVTFF
cdr3_nt: TGTGCCAGCAGCACCGGGACAGGGGTAGTAACTTTCTTT
d_call: TRBD1
clone_size: .
j_call: TRBJ1-1
v_call: TRBV5-4

cdr3_aa: CASSVTGGKRDYTDTQYF
cdr3_nt: TGTGCCAGCAGCGTAACGGGTGGGAAGCGGGACTACACAGATACGCAGTATTTT
d_call: TRBD2
clone_size: .
j_call: TRBJ2-3
v_call: TRBV9

cdr3_aa: CASRLTSGRLGTGELFF
cdr3_nt: TGTGCCAGCAGATTGACTAGCGGGAGACTGGGCACCGGGGAGCTGTTTTTT
d_call: TRBD2
clone_size: .
j_call: TRBJ2-2
v_call: TRBV7-6

cdr3_aa: CASSAQGATNEKLFF
cdr3_nt: TGTGCCAGCAGTGCCCAGGGGGCGACTAATGAAAAACTGTTTTTT
d_call: TRBD1
clone_size: .
j_call: TRBJ1-4
v_call: TRBV2

cdr3_aa: CASSILAPTDTQYF
cdr3_nt: TGTGCCAGTAGTATACTAGCGCCCACAGATACGCAGTATTTT
d_call: .
clone_size: .
j_call: TRBJ2-3
v_call: TRBV19

cdr3_aa: CASSPYRDLGFGEKLFF
cdr3_nt: TGCGCCAGCAGCCCGTACAGGGACCTGGGGTTTGGGGAAAAACTGTTTTTT
d_call: .
clone_size: .
j_call: TRBJ1-4
v_call: TRBV5-1

cdr3_aa: CASGSWGDQETQYF
cdr3_nt: TGTGCCAGCGGAAGTTGGGGGGACCAAGAGACCCAGTACTTC
d_call: .
clone_size: .
j_call: TRBJ2-5
v_call: TRBV2

cdr3_aa: CASSHPGRGGNIDEQYF
cdr3_nt: TGCGCCAGCAGCCACCCCGGGCGGGGGGGCAATATCGACGAGCAGTACTTC
d_call: TRBD2
clone_size: .
j_call: TRBJ2-7
v_call: TRBV4-1

cdr3_aa: CASSKEVLQGTQYF
cdr3_nt: TGTGCCAGCAGCAAGGAAGTCCTCCAGGGGACCCAGTACTTC
d_call: .
clone_size: once
j_call: TRBJ2-5
v_call: TRBV5-6

cdr3_aa: CASSLERGGAGQYF
cdr3_nt: TGTGCCAGCAGCTTAGAGAGGGGGGGGGCGGGACAGTATTTT
d_call: .
clone_size: .
j_call: TRBJ2-3
v_call: TRBV7-2

cdr3_aa: CASSLAILWGSPLHF
cdr3_nt: TGTGCCAGCAGCTTGGCCATCCTTTGGGGCTCACCCCTCCACTTT
d_call: .
clone_size: .
j_call: TRBJ1-6
v_call: TRBV5-8

cdr3_aa: CASRLLAGGPETQYF
cdr3_nt: TGTGCCAGCAGACTTCTAGCGGGAGGGCCGGAGACCCAGTACTTC
d_call: TRBD2
clone_size: .
j_call: TRBJ2-5
v_call: TRBV6-5

cdr3_aa: CASRRREGSGELFF
cdr3_nt: TGTGCCAGCAGGAGGCGGGAAGGGTCCGGGGAGCTGTTTTTT
d_call: .
clone_size: .
j_call: TRBJ2-2
v_call: TRBV7-6

cdr3_aa: CASSEPTGGEKLFF
cdr3_nt: TGTGCCAGCAGCGAACCTACCGGGGGGGAAAAACTGTTTTTT
d_call: .
clone_size: .
j_call: TRBJ1-4
v_call: TRBV7-6

cdr3_aa: CASSALTYEQYF
cdr3_nt: TGTGCCAGCAGTGCTCTTACCTACGAGCAGTACTTC
d_call: .
clone_size: once
j_call: TRBJ2-7
v_call: TRBV6-1

cdr3_aa: CASTNLLGRGTEAFF
cdr3_nt: TGTGCCAGCACCAATCTGTTGGGGCGGGGCACTGAAGCTTTCTTT
d_call: .
clone_size: few
j_call: TRBJ1-1
v_call: TRBV6-5